The rows below give T cell receptor beta chains drawn from one sample of a study of blood T cell repertoires in COVID-19. Sequencing used immunoSEQ multiplex PCR; TCRdb keeps in-frame clones, though not all of them. The sample yields 200,000 to 300,000 clones, roughly 85% seen once. Sequenced sample: peripheral blood. The source of these receptors is a man between 45 and 60 years old with COVID-19, enrolled during active disease. The CDR3 runs from the conserved cysteine through the conserved F or W. D genes are given only for firm matches.

J	D	V	DNA	CDR3
TRBJ1-1	TRBD1	TRBV7-3	TGTGCCAGCAGCTCGGGACAGGGGATCAACACTGAAGCTTTCTTT	CASSSGQGINTEAFF
TRBJ2-7	NA	TRBV12-3/TRBV12-4	TGTGCCAGCAGTAAGGGGTTAACCTACGAGCAGTACTTC	CASSKGLTYEQYF
TRBJ1-2	NA	TRBV19	TGTGCCAGTAGCCGAAAGGGGGAAGAAGCTAACTATGGCTACACCTTC	CASSRKGEEANYGYTF
TRBJ1-6	NA	TRBV7-2	TGTGCCAGCAGCCCGGGAGGACAGTCCGGTTTCCCCCTCCACTTT	CASSPGGQSGFPLHF
TRBJ1-4	NA	TRBV19	TGTGCCAGTATCGGGGCGGGGACTAATGAAAAACTGTTTTTT	CASIGAGTNEKLFF
TRBJ2-2	TRBD2	TRBV28	TGTGCCGGGGGAGGGACCCCAACGAACACCGGGGAGCTGTTTTTT	CAGGGTPTNTGELFF
TRBJ1-3	NA	TRBV18	TGTGCCAGCGCCCCCGGACAGCCGTCTGGAAACACCATATATTTT	CASAPGQPSGNTIYF
TRBJ2-3	TRBD2	TRBV19	TGTGCCAGTACTGCTAGCGGGGGCTCTCGAATCACAGATACGCAGTATTTT	CASTASGGSRITDTQYF
TRBJ1-3	TRBD1	TRBV7-2	TGTGCCAGCAGCCCCCGGGACAGCTCTGGAAACACCATATATTTT	CASSPRDSSGNTIYF
TRBJ1-5	NA	TRBV7-8	TGTGCCAGCAGGTCCAATAGCAATCAGCCCCAGCATTTT	CASRSNSNQPQHF
TRBJ1-1	NA	TRBV6-6	TGTGCCAGCAGTTACACTGCCATGAACACTGAAGCTTTCTTT	CASSYTAMNTEAFF
TRBJ1-2	NA	TRBV7-2	TGTGCCAGCAGCTTAGTCTCGTTCTATGGCTACACCTTC	CASSLVSFYGYTF
TRBJ2-7	TRBD1	TRBV3-1/TRBV3-2	TGTGCCAGCAGCCGGACAGGGGGCGAATACGAGCAGTACTTC	CASSRTGGEYEQYF
TRBJ1-1	NA	TRBV18	TGTGCCAGCTCACCTGCCCCAGGGAACACTGAAGCTTTCTTT	CASSPAPGNTEAFF